Below are 20 T cell receptor beta chains sequenced from a single sample in a study of tumor-infiltrating lymphocytes in primary liver carcinoma. Total RNA (approximately 500 ng) served as template for TCR beta cDNA synthesis primed by a constant-region primer. For TCR beta, libraries were produced by three nested multiplex PCR rounds using slightly modified ARM-PCR. TRBV1-TRBV30 forward primers paired with a C-beta reverse primer were used in the first two PCR rounds, which ran approximately 10 cycles each. TCRdb re-analysed the multiplex PCR reads in MiXCR, keeping a single row per CDR3 protein. The repertoire holds some 180,000 distinct CDR3 sequences, with 60% as singletons. The blood RNA (from unsorted whole blood) was obtained, and germline DNA was also extracted. Input material: peripheral blood. These receptors came from a man in his forties with primary liver carcinoma and hepatitis B virus infection.

Of note for this clonotype: One junction end does not reproduce the germline sequence, and a read error may be involved. The chain links TRBV11-2 to TRBJ2-7; D uncertain. CDR1 is SGHAT, CDR2 FQNNGV, per germline. The CDR3 consists of 14 residues. The CDR3 loop is CTNSLTDGSYEQCF. In DNA form, the CDR3 reads TGTACCAACAGCTTAACCGACGGATCCTACGAGCAGTGCTTC.

J is TRBJ2-7 and V is TRBV6-1, with TRBD2 identical over 13 bases. V was clipped by 7 bases and J by 5 bases; unmatched bases: 14. CDR1 is MNHNS, CDR2 SASEGT, per germline. This CDR3 is built from 17 residues. CDR3 region: CASMVVRTSGSLDEQYF. In nucleotides, the CDR3 is TGTGCCAGCATGGTCGTTCGGACTAGCGGGAGTCTCGACGAGCAGTACTTC.

The J gene is TRBJ2-7, the V gene TRBV6-5; D might be TRBD1 (6 bases). Trimming took off 5 bases at V and 3 bases at J, with 14 bases between the two ends. The germline V gene has CDR1 MNHEY and CDR2 SVGAGI. The CDR3 is 14 amino acids. The CDR3 DNA reads as TGTGCCAGCAGTCTTACAGGGCTTAGCTACGAGCAGTACTTC. Translated, it gives CASSLTGLSYEQYF.

This clonotype was seen a few times. The J gene is TRBJ2-7, the V gene TRBV5-4, with 13 nucleotides matching TRBD2. The CDR3 is 16 amino acids. Per the germline V gene, CDR1 is SGHNT and CDR2 is YYREEE (reference sequence). Losses at the gene ends were 4 bases for V and 3 bases for J; bases not matched to a gene: 7. The CDR3 reads CASSRRTSGSSYEQYF. The CDR3 nucleotides are TGTGCCAGCAGCCGACGGACTAGCGGGAGTAGCTACGAGCAGTACTTC.

This clonotype was found many times. This chain connects TRBV11-2 to TRBJ2-1, with 9 bases lining up with TRBD2. CDR1 and CDR2 from the germline V gene are SGHAT and FQNNGV. V lost 1 base, J lost 8 bases, and 9 bases stayed unmatched. The CDR3 covers 16 residues. The CDR3 DNA sequence: TGTGCCAGCAGCTTAGGTGCTGGCGGGGGGGCGTATGAGCAGTTCTTC. This encodes CASSLGAGGGAYEQFF.

This clonotype was recorded at least ten times. The rearrangement uses TRBV11-3 and TRBJ2-1; D gene ambiguous. V was trimmed by 4 bases and J by 7 bases, leaving 14 bases between them. The V gene's germline CDR1 is SGHNT and CDR2 YENEEA. The CDR3 has 14 residues. The CDR3 region is CASSSPGPINEQFF. The CDR3 DNA reads as TGTGCCAGCAGCTCCCCCGGGCCAATAAATGAGCAGTTCTTC.

Concerning this clonotype itself: This may be a read error, as it is one base from a much larger clone. V and J are TRBV14 and TRBJ1-1; D is undetermined. The CDR3 is 14 residues long. The germline V gene has CDR1 SGHDN and CDR2 FVKESK. The DNA of the CDR3 is TGTGCCAACAGCCCCAGAGGGTTGAACACTGAAGCTTTCTTT. It yields the protein CANSPRGLNTEAFF.

This clonotype appeared a few times. The rearrangement links TRBV12-3 or TRBV12-4 to TRBJ1-1; perhaps TRBD1 as D (5 bases). This CDR3 spans 16 amino acids. The V end lost 3 bases, the J end lost 1 base, and 15 bases lay between the germline ends. This CDR3 is CASSFMAGTKNTEAFF. Written as DNA, the CDR3 is TGTGCCAGCAGTTTCATGGCAGGGACGAAGAACACTGAAGCTTTCTTT.

CDR3 loop: CASTGRADTQYF. CDR3 bases: TGTGCCAGCACCGGGAGGGCAGATACGCAGTATTTT. The chain employs TRBV7-9 and TRBJ2-3; 8 positions match TRBD2. The V gene end was trimmed by 7 bases and the J gene end by 4 bases; junction bases not matched to a gene: 1. This CDR3 contains 12 residues. CDR1 and CDR2 (germline): SEHNR, FQNEAQ (reference sequence).

Remarks on this clonotype: At one end, the junction sequence differs from germline, possibly due to a read error. This chain links TRBV11-1 with TRBJ2-3, with D possibly matching TRBD2 (6 bases). Germline CDR1 SGHAT, CDR2 FQDESV (reference sequence). CDR3 size: 16 residues. In DNA form, the CDR3 reads TGTGCCAGCAGCCACCCAGGACTAACCGACACAGATACGCAGTACTTT. It yields the protein CASSHPGLTDTDTQYF. Using reference TRBV11-1 and TRBJ2-3 for the parts outside the CDR3, the full variable domain is EAEVAQSPRYKITEKSQAVAFWCDPISGHATLYWYRQILGQGPELLVQFQDESVVDDSQLPKDRFSAERLKGVDSTLKIQPAELGDSAMYLCASSHPGLTDTDTQYFGPGTRLTVL.

With respect to this clonotype: Just one base apart from a much larger clone, this may be a read error. V usage is TRBV11-2 and J usage is TRBJ2-3; D is perhaps TRBD2 (6 bases). Germline loops: CDR1 SGHAT, CDR2 FQNNGV. This CDR3 spans 16 amino acids. CDR3 sequence reads: CASSSLVRGGEDTHYF. The CDR3 DNA follows: TGTGCCAGCAGCTCTCTCGTGAGGGGAGGAGAAGATACGCACTATTTT.

CDR3 DNA: TGTGCCAGCTCACCTGGCATTTCAATGGATGGCTACACCTTC. It encodes CASSPGISMDGYTF. The chain has TRBV18 and TRBJ1-2; no firm D call. Germline-derived CDR1 and CDR2 are KGHSH and LQKENI. V was clipped by 3 bases and J by 6 bases, with 14 bases between them. The CDR3 contains 14 residues.

The J gene is TRBJ2-7, the V gene TRBV7-8, with 7 bases that match TRBD2. Trimming cost V 2 bases and J 2 bases; bases outside gene matches: 6. Per germline, CDR1 SGHVS and CDR2 FQNEAQ. CDR3 length: 15 residues. This CDR3 is CASSLKPSGPYEQYF. Written as DNA, the CDR3 is TGTGCCAGCAGCTTAAAGCCTAGCGGACCCTACGAGCAGTACTTC.

This clonotype was picked up many times. J is TRBJ1-1 and V is TRBV5-5, with D maybe TRBD1 (5 bases). Germline V gene sequence: CDR1 SGHKS, CDR2 YYEKEE (reference sequence). This CDR3 region has 13 residues. Trimming left V 1 base short and J 1 base short, with 5 bases between. The DNA of the CDR3 is TGTGCCAGCAGCTTGACAGGGAACACTGAAGCTTTCTTT. Translation: CASSLTGNTEAFF. Combining the CDR3 with reference TRBV5-5 and TRBJ1-1 gives the whole variable domain DAGVTQSPTHLIKTRGQQVTLRCSPISGHKSVSWYQQVLGQGPQFIFQYYEKEERGRGNFPDRFSARQFPNYSSELNVNALLLGDSALYLCASSLTGNTEAFFGQGTRLTVV.

This chain connects TRBV10-3 to TRBJ2-5; the D gene is possibly TRBD1 (7 bases). CDR3 length: 14 amino acids. Trimming removed 7 bases at V and 4 bases at J, with 16 bases between. Germline CDR1 and CDR2: ENHRY and SYGVKD. CDR3 region: CAINSGQGGETQYF. DNA for the CDR3: TGTGCCATCAACTCGGGGCAGGGGGGAGAGACCCAGTACTTC.

Notes on this clonotype: Given the absence of the conserved phenylalanine or tryptophan at the CDR3 end, a read error is likely. This sequence joins TRBV11-2 and TRBJ2-7; D is perhaps TRBD2 (5 bases). Per germline, CDR1 SGHAT and CDR2 FQNNGV. CDR3 length equals 14 residues. In DNA, the CDR3 is TGTGCCATCAGCCTGACGGGGTATTCCTACGAGCAGTACATC. This translates into CAISLTGYSYEQYI.

This chain links TRBV19 with TRBJ2-3; 12 positions agree with TRBD2. The germline CDR1 and CDR2 sequences are LNHDA and SQIVND (reference sequence). Unmatched junction bases numbered 9, after V lost 4 bases and J lost 4 bases. The CDR3 covers 17 residues. The CDR3 sequence is CASSSWTSGNLADTQYF. In DNA, the CDR3 is TGTGCCAGTAGTAGTTGGACTAGCGGGAATTTGGCAGATACGCAGTATTTT.

The chain recombines TRBV7-9 with TRBJ2-1; D ambiguous. V lost 10 bases and J lost 10, with 20 bases in between. This CDR3 spans 13 amino acids. Per the germline V gene, CDR1 is SEHNR and CDR2 is FQNEAQ (reference sequence). As DNA, the CDR3 is TGTGCCAACAACTCCAAGGTCAGCAGGGAGCAGTTCTTC. Its translation: CANNSKVSREQFF.

The rearrangement joins TRBV10-2 to TRBJ2-7; TRBD2 might be the D (6 bases). Trimming pared 7 bases from V and 0 bases from J, leaving 16 bases between. The germline V gene has CDR1 WSHSY and CDR2 SAAADI. The CDR3 loop spans 15 amino acids. CDR3 sequence: CASTLAGGSSYEQYF. Written as DNA, the CDR3 is TGCGCCAGCACCCTAGCTGGAGGGAGCTCCTACGAGCAGTACTTC.

About this clonotype: This CDR3 fails to terminate in the conserved phenylalanine or tryptophan, so it likely reflects a read error. This chain joins TRBV11-2 and TRBJ2-2; D not resolved. CDR1 and CDR2 from the germline V gene are SGHAT and FQNNGV. This CDR3 is built from 14 residues. The CDR3 DNA follows: TGTGCCTGCAGGTTAGATAGATACACCTGGGAGCTGTTTCTT. Its protein product is CACRLDRYTWELFL.